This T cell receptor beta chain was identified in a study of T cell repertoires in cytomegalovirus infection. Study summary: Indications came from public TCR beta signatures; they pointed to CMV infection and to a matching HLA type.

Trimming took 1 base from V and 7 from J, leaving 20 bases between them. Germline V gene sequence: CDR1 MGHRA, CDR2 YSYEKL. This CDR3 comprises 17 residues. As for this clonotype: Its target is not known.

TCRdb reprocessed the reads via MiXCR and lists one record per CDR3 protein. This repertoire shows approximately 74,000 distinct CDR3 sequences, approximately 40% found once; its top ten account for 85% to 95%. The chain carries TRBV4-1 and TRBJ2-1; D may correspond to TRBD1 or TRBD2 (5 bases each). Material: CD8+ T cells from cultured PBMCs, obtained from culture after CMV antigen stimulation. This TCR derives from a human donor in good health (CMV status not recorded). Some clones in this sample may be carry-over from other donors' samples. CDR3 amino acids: CASSQVSGTPGWNEQFF. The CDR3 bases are TGCGCCAGCAGCCAAGTTTCGGGGACCCCCGGGTGGAATGAGCAGTTCTTC.